Listed below are T cell receptor beta chains from one sample, sequenced in a study of beta chain features in type 1 diabetes. TCRdb's copy holds only in-frame clones and misses some; the assay was immunoSEQ multiplex PCR. The table lists 350,000 to 450,000 clones, roughly 16% of them singletons. Sequencing was done on a sample of naive CD4+ T cells from blood. These receptors all come from a woman aged 18-29 years in good health. CDR3s include the opening cysteine and the closing phenylalanine or tryptophan. The order of the fields is D gene, J gene, V gene, clone size, CDR3 DNA, CDR3 protein. D genes are given only for firm matches. The size field is filled for only some rows; it gives once, few, many or a size class.

TRBD2 | TRBJ2-1 | TRBV28 | few | TGTGCCAGCAGGCGGACTAGCGGGAGCGATGAGCAGTTCTTC | CASRRTSGSDEQFF
NA | TRBJ1-3 | TRBV30 | NA | TGTGCCTGGAGTGGAGGGGGCTCTGGAAACACCATATATTTT | CAWSGGGSGNTIYF
NA | TRBJ2-5 | TRBV5-8 | few | TGTGCCAGCAGCTTCCGGACTGGCAACGTTGAGACCCAGTACTTC | CASSFRTGNVETQYF
TRBD1 | TRBJ1-5 | TRBV28 | few | TGTGCCAGCAGCCCTATAGGGTACAGGGGCCGTAGCAATCAGCCCCAGCATTTT | CASSPIGYRGRSNQPQHF
NA | TRBJ2-1 | TRBV9 | NA | TGTGCCAGCAGCGTAGAGGGAGGCGGGCAGTTCTTC | CASSVEGGGQFF
TRBD2 | TRBJ2-1 | TRBV28 | NA | TGTGCCAGCAGCTCCCAACTAGCGGGAGTTTTTAAGGGTGAGCAGTTCTTC | CASSSQLAGVFKGEQFF
NA | TRBJ2-5 | TRBV5-1 | NA | TGCGCCAGCAGCTTGACAGGGACCTTGCGGGAGACCCAGTACTTC | CASSLTGTLRETQYF
NA | TRBJ2-7 | TRBV18 | NA | TGTGCCAGCTCACCAGCATTGACGACAGCAGTTAACACCTACGAGCAGTACTTC | CASSPALTTAVNTYEQYF
NA | TRBJ2-1 | TRBV6-4 | NA | TGTGCCAGCAGTGGCGGGGCCAACAATGAGCAGTTCTTC | CASSGGANNEQFF
TRBD1 | TRBJ2-7 | TRBV14 | few | TGTGCCAGCAGCCGACGACAGGGTTACTACGAGCAGTACTTC | CASSRRQGYYEQYF
TRBD2 | TRBJ2-1 | TRBV5-1 | NA | TGCGCCAGCTGCCCTAGCGGGAATTTCGATGAGCAGTTCTTC | CASCPSGNFDEQFF
NA | TRBJ2-5 | TRBV28 | NA | TGTGCCAGCAGTTTCAGGCCCCGGGGGGAGACCCAGTACTTC | CASSFRPRGETQYF
TRBD2 | TRBJ2-1 | TRBV28 | NA | TGTGCCAGCAGCCTGGGACTAGCGGGAGGGGACAATGAGCAGTTCTTC | CASSLGLAGGDNEQFF
NA | TRBJ2-7 | TRBV28 | few | TGTGCCAGCAGTTCCTCTCTCTACGAGCAGTACTTC | CASSSSLYEQYF
NA | TRBJ2-6 | TRBV2 | NA | TGTGCCAGCAGTCTAACAGGATCTGGGGCCAACGTCCTGACTTTC | CASSLTGSGANVLTF
TRBD2 | TRBJ2-1 | TRBV5-1 | NA | TGCGCCAGCAGACCAACCGGGACTAGCGTGAACAATGAGCAGTTCTTC | CASRPTGTSVNNEQFF
NA | TRBJ2-2 | TRBV30 | few | TGTGCCTCAGATACCGGGGAGCTGTTTTTT | CASDTGELFF
NA | TRBJ2-1 | TRBV18 | few | TGTGCCAGCTCACCAAGTACAGGGTCGGCCAATGAGCAGTTCTTC | CASSPSTGSANEQFF
NA | TRBJ1-1 | TRBV7-9 | NA | TGTGCCAGCAGCTTAGCCACGGTGAACACTGAAGCTTTCTTT | CASSLATVNTEAFF
TRBD1 | TRBJ2-7 | TRBV29-1 | few | TGCAGCGGCACGACAGGGGGCTACGAGCAGTACTTC | CSGTTGGYEQYF
NA | TRBJ2-7 | TRBV5-1 | few | TGCGCCAGCAGCTTTGGGGGGACCTACGAGCAGTACTTC | CASSFGGTYEQYF
NA | TRBJ2-3 | TRBV30 | few | TGTGCCTGGACAGGGGAACGCACAGATACGCAGTATTTT | CAWTGERTDTQYF
NA | TRBJ1-5 | TRBV27 | NA | TGTGCCAGCAGTGCCAGGGTCTTCGGCAATCAGCCCCAGCATTTT | CASSARVFGNQPQHF
NA | TRBJ2-5 | TRBV20-1 | NA | TGCAGTGCTAGTCCCTTGGAGACCCAGTACTTC | CSASPLETQYF
NA | TRBJ1-3 | TRBV6-5 | NA | TGTGCCAGCAGTTACGGGGGCCGCTCTGGAAACACCATATATTTT | CASSYGGRSGNTIYF
NA | TRBJ1-1 | TRBV7-3 | NA | TGTGCCAGCAGCTTATCTCCCAGGAACACTGAAGCTTTCTTT | CASSLSPRNTEAFF
TRBD1 | TRBJ2-2 | TRBV2 | NA | TGTGCCAGCAGTCTGGACAGGGTATCCACCGGGGAGCTGTTTTTT | CASSLDRVSTGELFF
NA | TRBJ2-7 | TRBV28 | NA | TGTGCCAGCATCGAGGGATTGTACGAGCAGTACTTC | CASIEGLYEQYF
TRBD1 | TRBJ1-5 | TRBV5-6 | few | TGTGCCAGCAGCTCAGGGACAGGGGGCGTCCATAGCAATCAGCCCCAGCATTTT | CASSSGTGGVHSNQPQHF
TRBD2 | TRBJ2-3 | TRBV5-1 | NA | TGCGCCAGCAGCTTGGTCCTAGCGGTCACAGATACGCAGTATTTT | CASSLVLAVTDTQYF
TRBD2 | TRBJ2-1 | TRBV2 | NA | TGTGCCAGCAGTGGGACTAGCGGGAGTTGGAATGAGCAGTTCTTC | CASSGTSGSWNEQFF